A selection of T cell receptor beta chains follows, all from one sample in a study of blood T cells in healthy people across ages. In TCRdb, the 5' RACE reads were re-called with MiXCR into one record per CDR3 protein. This sample has 730,000 or so distinct CDR3 sequences, with around 41% found just once. The sequenced sample was blood. The receptors were sampled from a man aged 80 or over in good health. The CDR3 runs from the conserved cysteine through the conserved F or W. The D gene is left open where the match is weak. Part of the rows lack a size; the others show once, few, many or a class for expanded clones.

TRBJ2-4,NA,TRBD1,TRBV4-3,CASSQEGTGGRDIQYF,TGCGCCAGCAGCCAAGAGGGGACAGGGGGCAGGGACATTCAGTACTTC
TRBJ2-7,once,TRBD2,TRBV7-2,CASSSGLVGEGYEQYF,TGTGCCAGCAGCTCGGGACTAGTGGGAGAGGGCTACGAGCAGTACTTC
TRBJ2-3,NA,TRBD2,TRBV6-5,CATTGGMNTQYF,TGTGCCACCACGGGGGGGATGAATACGCAGTATTTT
TRBJ2-5,NA,NA,TRBV10-3,CAIRGDDRQETQYF,TGTGCCATCAGGGGTGACGACAGACAAGAGACCCAGTACTTC
TRBJ2-5,few,TRBD2,TRBV5-8,CASSLSSGGQETQYF,TGTGCCAGCAGCCTGTCTAGCGGGGGGCAAGAGACCCAGTACTTC
TRBJ1-1,NA,NA,TRBV7-6,CASSLAEVNTEAFF,TGTGCCAGCAGCTTAGCGGAGGTAAACACTGAAGCTTTCTTT
TRBJ1-4,many,TRBD1,TRBV7-2,CASSSTGNEKLFF,TGTGCCAGCAGCTCGACAGGGAATGAAAAACTGTTTTTT
TRBJ1-4,NA,NA,TRBV14,CASSPQIGEKLFF,TGTGCCAGCAGCCCCCAGATAGGGGAAAAACTGTTTTTT
TRBJ1-2,NA,NA,TRBV30,CAWSERRFGYTF,TGTGCCTGGAGTGAACGCAGGTTCGGCTACACCTTC
TRBJ1-5,NA,NA,TRBV6-2/TRBV6-3,CASSPGWDTGRNQPQHF,TGTGCCAGCAGCCCTGGGTGGGACACAGGGCGAAATCAGCCCCAGCATTTT
TRBJ2-1,NA,NA,TRBV27,CASSSHGGRYSYNEQFF,TGTGCCAGCAGTTCCCATGGAGGGAGGTACTCCTACAATGAGCAGTTCTTC
TRBJ2-1,few,NA,TRBV5-4,CASSPGTGTNEQFF,TGTGCCAGCAGTCCCGGGACCGGCACAAATGAGCAGTTCTTC
TRBJ2-3,few,TRBD2,TRBV7-2,CASSFRPSGTRSDTQYF,TGTGCCAGCAGTTTTCGCCCATCCGGGACTAGGTCAGATACGCAGTATTTT
TRBJ2-7,NA,TRBD1,TRBV20-1,CSARYPGQGGEQYF,TGCAGTGCTAGATATCCCGGACAGGGTGGCGAGCAGTACTTC
TRBJ2-5,NA,NA,TRBV11-2,CASGASSSLGAETQYF,TGTGCCAGCGGCGCCAGCTCTAGCCTCGGTGCGGAGACCCAGTACTTC
TRBJ2-2,NA,NA,TRBV15,CATSSSTGELFF,TGTGCCACCAGCAGTTCCACCGGGGAGCTGTTTTTT
TRBJ2-5,few,NA,TRBV7-9,CASSYPLAEQYF,TGTGCCAGCAGCTACCCTTTGGCGGAGCAGTACTTC
TRBJ2-7,many,TRBD1,TRBV7-2,CASGSRQGPYEQYF,TGTGCCAGCGGTTCCAGACAGGGTCCCTACGAGCAGTACTTC
TRBJ2-4,few,TRBD1,TRBV28,CASSSPDRSRPMQYF,TGTGCCAGCAGTTCCCCGGACAGGTCTCGTCCTATGCAGTACTTC
TRBJ2-3,NA,TRBD2,TRBV5-1,CASSFKAGGPSDTQYF,TGCGCCAGCAGCTTTAAAGCGGGAGGGCCCTCAGATACGCAGTATTTT
TRBJ2-2,NA,TRBD1,TRBV5-1,CASSLTDRGHTGELFF,TGCGCCAGCAGTCTAACGGACAGGGGGCATACCGGGGAGCTGTTTTTT
TRBJ2-7,few,NA,TRBV12-5,CASAPEGFYEQYF,TGTGCTAGTGCCCCCGAGGGATTCTACGAGCAGTACTTC
TRBJ2-7,few,TRBD2,TRBV20-1,CSARVVVAGVGEQYF,TGCAGTGCTAGAGTTGTGGTAGCGGGAGTGGGAGAGCAGTACTTC
TRBJ2-5,NA,TRBD1,TRBV20-1,CSARRDRGYEVIETQYF,TGCAGTGCTAGAAGGGACAGGGGGTATGAGGTGATAGAGACCCAGTACTTC
TRBJ2-1,NA,TRBD2,TRBV24-1,CATSVWTSGTHNEQFF,TGTGCCACCAGTGTTTGGACTAGCGGGACCCACAATGAGCAGTTCTTC
TRBJ2-1,NA,TRBD2,TRBV9,CASSGSGIYNEQFF,TGTGCCAGCAGCGGTAGCGGGATCTACAATGAGCAGTTCTTC
TRBJ1-4,NA,NA,TRBV3-1,CASSQGGRGWEKLFF,TGTGCCAGCAGCCAAGGAGGAAGGGGTTGGGAAAAACTGTTTTTT
TRBJ2-7,NA,TRBD1,TRBV7-2,CASRPVTGWNEQYF,TGTGCCAGCAGGCCGGTGACAGGGTGGAATGAGCAGTACTTC
TRBJ2-7,NA,TRBD2,TRBV14,CASSQYYGAGTSYEQYF,TGTGCCAGCAGCCAATATTATGGAGCGGGGACCTCCTACGAGCAGTACTTC
TRBJ2-7,many,NA,TRBV27,CASSSLGPRTHEQYF,TGTGCCAGCAGTTCCCTCGGTCCCCGTACGCACGAGCAGTACTTC